The entry below describes one TCR beta chain. Per germline, CDR1 ENHRY and CDR2 SYGVKD. The CDR3 covers 14 residues. Trimming took 5 bases from V and 8 from J; bases not matched to a gene: 11. This record belongs to a study of blood T cell repertoires in COVID-19. Study-wide background: From the United States, Italy and Spain came samples of acute and convalescent COVID-19. From T cells, B-cell-depleted T cells, or PBMCs came the material, which was cDNA or gDNA.

As originally analysed: How many nucleated cells were present was estimated from reference gene primer amplification. Sequencing was performed with immunoSEQ multiplex PCR; in TCRdb, only in-frame clones are kept and a portion is missing. V, J and clone size are taken as reported in that table, and D and trimming were inferred from the DNA itself. The sample lists some 210,000 clones, around four fifths seen once, with 15% to 20% in the top ten. Material for sequencing was peripheral blood. The sequence was obtained from a human donor in a cohort sampled during active COVID-19. The V and J genes are TRBV10-3 and TRBJ1-2, with 7 positions matching TRBD1. This CDR3 reads CAISRPATGEGYTF. CDR3 DNA sequence: TGTGCCATCAGTAGACCTGCTACAGGGGAGGGCTACACCTTC.